The following is a TCR beta chain sequence with its context. This entry comes from a study of shared clonotypes between healthy human individuals. Execution of the assay was at deep level. Only in-frame clones appear in the TCRdb table, and some are missing; sequencing was by immunoSEQ multiplex PCR. The table has around 690,000 clones, 90% seen once. The CDR3 extends over 13 amino acids. Between the trimmed V and J ends, which lost 5 bases and 0 bases, there was a span of 8 bases. CDR1 and CDR2 (germline): LNHDA, SQIVND (reference sequence). The sequence came from a young man in good health. Some clones in this sample may be carry-over from other donors' samples. Sequencing was carried out using memory CD8+ T cells from PBMCs. The subset is: CD45RO+ cells pooled with CCR7-negative TemRA cells. The chain joins TRBV19 to TRBJ2-7, with D perhaps assigned TRBD1 or TRBD2 (5 bases each). The CDR3 spells CASSDGTSYEQYF. CDR3 nucleotide sequence: TGTGCCAGTAGTGATGGGACCTCCTACGAGCAGTACTTC.